This TCR beta chain was documented in a study of blood T cell repertoires in COVID-19. At the level of the study: T cells, B-cell-depleted T cells, or PBMCs provided the cDNA or gDNA that served as material.

The sample holds one count of this clone. The CDR3 loop spans 14 amino acids. The germline V gene encodes CDR1 SGHNT and CDR2 YYREEE (reference sequence). The V and J ends lost 0 bases and 10 bases respectively, with 15 bases between them. The assay was immunoSEQ multiplex PCR, and TCRdb's table has in-frame clones only and misses some. The sample includes approximately 75,000 clones, approximately 74% of them seen just once. The chain employs TRBV5-4 and TRBJ2-3; D might be TRBD2 (5 bases). The sequenced sample was peripheral blood. This receptor was taken from a human donor with acute or convalescent COVID-19. The donor label of this sample is uncertain. CDR3 nucleotide sequence: TGTGCCAGCAGCTTGGGAGGACGGGAAGTGGCGCAGTATTTT. This encodes CASSLGGREVAQYF.